The T cell receptor beta chain described here comes from a study of blood T cell repertoires in COVID-19. Study in general: Nucleic acid was either cDNA or gDNA, and it came from T cells, B-cell-depleted T cells, or PBMCs.

This study enrolled people aged about 18 to 100 from under 25 US geographic areas. Membership in each cohort depended on participant-reported clinical history. In the source study's methods: Estimation of nucleated cell counts relied on the amplification of reference gene primers. The assay was immunoSEQ multiplex PCR, and TCRdb's table has in-frame clones only and misses some. V, J and clone size are those of that table, while D and trimming were read from the DNA. The table records 350,000 to 400,000 clones, roughly nine tenths of them present only once. The sequenced material came from PBMCs or T cells enriched from blood (not recorded which). This receptor was identified in a woman between 35 and 50 years old who had been exposed to COVID-19.

The CDR3 reads CASSAGTQQETQYF. CDR3 sequence (DNA): TGTGCCAGCAGCGCCGGGACACAACAAGAGACCCAGTACTTC. The chain recombines TRBV2 with TRBJ2-5, with D tentatively TRBD1 (6 bases). Between the trimmed V and J ends, which lost 6 bases and 2 bases, there was a span of 13 bases. Germline lookup yields CDR1 SNHLY and CDR2 FYNNEI. The CDR3 covers 14 residues.